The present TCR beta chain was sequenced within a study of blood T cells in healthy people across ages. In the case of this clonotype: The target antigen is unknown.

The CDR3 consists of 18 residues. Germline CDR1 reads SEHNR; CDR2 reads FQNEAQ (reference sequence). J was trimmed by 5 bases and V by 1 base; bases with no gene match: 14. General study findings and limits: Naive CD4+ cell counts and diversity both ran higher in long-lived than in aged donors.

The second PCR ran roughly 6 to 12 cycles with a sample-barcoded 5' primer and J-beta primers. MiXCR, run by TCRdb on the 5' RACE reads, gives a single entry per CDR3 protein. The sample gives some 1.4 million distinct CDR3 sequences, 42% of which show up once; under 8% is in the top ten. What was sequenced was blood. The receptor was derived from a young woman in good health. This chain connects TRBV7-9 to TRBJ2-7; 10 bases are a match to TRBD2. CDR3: CASSLGGASGRNMDEQYF. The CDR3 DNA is TGTGCCAGCAGCTTAGGGGGGGCTAGCGGGAGAAATATGGACGAGCAGTACTTC.